This TCR beta chain was captured in a study of T cell repertoires in cytomegalovirus infection. Overall study: It was the public TCR beta signatures that indicated both CMV infection and matching HLA type. Whole-study findings and limits: What dominated the ex vivo response were HLA-C-restricted CMV-specific TCR beta clonotypes. Carriage of CMV together with the relevant HLA was identifiable through cumulative public TCR beta family frequency.

MiXCR, applied by TCRdb to the reads, yields one record per CDR3 protein. The table includes 150,000 to 180,000 distinct CDR3 sequences, roughly a quarter detected once. In its sample, this clonotype was seen many times. Antigen unknown. The sequencing input was PBMCs. This TCR came from a human donor in good health (CMV status not recorded). Some clones in this sample may be carry-over from other donors' samples.

The CDR3 here is CASSSALPGNTIYF. CDR3 nucleotides: TGTGCCAGCAGCTCAGCCCTTCCTGGAAACACCATATATTTT. The chain has TRBV7-2 and TRBJ1-3; D is uncertain. The CDR3 loop spans 14 amino acids. The V end was cut by 4 bases, the J end by 2 bases, with 9 bases between. From germline, CDR1 is SGHTA and CDR2 FQGNSA. Full variable domain (rest looked up from reference TRBV7-2 and TRBJ1-3): GAGVSQSPSNKVTEKGKDVELRCDPISGHTALYWYRQSLGQGLEFLIYFQGNSAPDKSGLPSDRFSAERTGGSVSTLTIQRTQQEDSAVYLCASSSALPGNTIYFGEGSWLTVV.